The T cell receptor (beta chain) described here comes from a study of early T cells in non-severe SARS-CoV-2 infection. TCRdb re-called the 5' RACE reads through MiXCR, storing one row per CDR3 protein. Of about 27,000 distinct CDR3 sequences in the sample, around 5% were seen once. Germline V gene lookup returns CDR1 MNHEY and CDR2 SVGAGI. The V end lost 8 bases, the J end lost 2 bases, and 13 bases lay between the germline ends. This CDR3 region has 13 residues. At least ten counts were recorded for this clonotype. The receptor was derived from an adult who was a healthcare worker with PCR-confirmed SARS-CoV-2 infection or an uninfected control (not recorded which). The sequencing input was whole blood. The V call is TRBV6-5, the J call TRBJ2-7, with TRBD2 as a possible D gene (5 bases). This CDR3 is CASGGSLTYEQYF. DNA of the CDR3: TGTGCCAGCGGAGGCAGTCTCACCTACGAGCAGTACTTC.